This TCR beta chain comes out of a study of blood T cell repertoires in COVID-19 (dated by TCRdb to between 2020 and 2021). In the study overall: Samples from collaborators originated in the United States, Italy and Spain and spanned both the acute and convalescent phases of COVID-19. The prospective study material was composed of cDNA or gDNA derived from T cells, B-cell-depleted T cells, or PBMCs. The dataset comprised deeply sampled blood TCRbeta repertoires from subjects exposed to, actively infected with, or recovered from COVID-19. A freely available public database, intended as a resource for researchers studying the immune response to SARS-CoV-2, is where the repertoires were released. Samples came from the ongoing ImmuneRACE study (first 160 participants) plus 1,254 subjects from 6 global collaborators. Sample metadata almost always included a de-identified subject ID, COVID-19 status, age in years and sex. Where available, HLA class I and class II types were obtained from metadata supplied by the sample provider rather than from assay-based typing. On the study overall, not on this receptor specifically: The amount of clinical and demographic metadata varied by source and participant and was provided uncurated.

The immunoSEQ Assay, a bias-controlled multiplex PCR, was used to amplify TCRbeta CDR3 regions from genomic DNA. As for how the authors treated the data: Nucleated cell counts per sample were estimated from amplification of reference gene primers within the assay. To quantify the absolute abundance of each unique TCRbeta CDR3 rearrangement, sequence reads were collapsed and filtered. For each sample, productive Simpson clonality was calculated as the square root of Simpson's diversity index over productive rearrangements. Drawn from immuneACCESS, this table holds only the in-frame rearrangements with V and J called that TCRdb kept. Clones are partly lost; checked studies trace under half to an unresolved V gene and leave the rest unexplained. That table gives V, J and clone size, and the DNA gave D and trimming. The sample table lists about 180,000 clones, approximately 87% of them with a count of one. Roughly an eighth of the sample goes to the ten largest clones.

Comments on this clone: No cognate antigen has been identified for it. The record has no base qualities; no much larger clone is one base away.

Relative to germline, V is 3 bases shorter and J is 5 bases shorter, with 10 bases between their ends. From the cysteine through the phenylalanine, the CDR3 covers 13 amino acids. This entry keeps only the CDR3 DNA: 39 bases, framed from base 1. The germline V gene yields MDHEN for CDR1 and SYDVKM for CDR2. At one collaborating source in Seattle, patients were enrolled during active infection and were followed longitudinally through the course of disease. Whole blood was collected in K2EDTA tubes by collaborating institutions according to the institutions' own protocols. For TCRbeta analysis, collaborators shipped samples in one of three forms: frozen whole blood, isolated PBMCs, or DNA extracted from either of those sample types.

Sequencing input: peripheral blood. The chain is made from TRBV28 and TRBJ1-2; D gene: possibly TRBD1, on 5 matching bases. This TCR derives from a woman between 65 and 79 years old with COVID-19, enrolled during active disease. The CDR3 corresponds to CASSLGGDYGYTF. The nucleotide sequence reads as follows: TGTGCCAGCAGTTTGGGGGGGGATTATGGCTACACCTTC.